In this sample, the clone carrying this TCR beta chain turned up many times. What it recognizes is unknown. TCRdb independently ran MiXCR on the 5' RACE reads; one entry per CDR3 protein. The sample records approximately 340,000 distinct CDR3 sequences, roughly 15% being singletons. This specimen comes from a study of CD8 T cells in ankylosing spondylitis. Study-wide results and limits: Clones linked to disease were reported to show significant enrichment in matched ankylosing spondylitis synovial fluid. Ankylosing spondylitis blood seemed to carry a telltale TCR beta motif made of seven or eight highly homologous variants.

V was pared by 1 base and J by 7 bases, with 11 bases between. Germline V gene data show CDR1 as DFQATT and CDR2 as SNEGSKA (reference sequence). CDR3 length equals 14 residues. Sample: blood, either unsorted or a sorted T cell fraction (not recorded which). The TCR was taken from a male donor with ankylosing spondylitis or in good health (not recorded which). The chain is built from TRBV20-1 and TRBJ1-6; D remains ambiguous. The CDR3 DNA reads as TGCAGTGCTAGAGTGCCAGTGGCCAATTCACCCCTCCACTTT. Protein: CSARVPVANSPLHF.